This T cell receptor (beta chain) derives from a study of blood T cell repertoires in COVID-19. Study-wide background: COVID-19 samples collected from the United States, Italy and Spain covered acute and convalescent phases.

Data came from immunoSEQ multiplex PCR; TCRdb stores just in-frame clones and leaves some out. The sample holds more than 150,000 clones, around 84% seen once. V lost 4 bases, J lost 4 bases, and 15 bases lay in between. CDR3 length: 15 amino acids. The germline V gene encodes CDR1 SGDLS and CDR2 YYNGEE. Material for sequencing was PBMCs or T cells enriched from blood (not recorded which). V and J are TRBV9 and TRBJ1-5; possibly TRBD1 for D (5 bases). The receptor's source is a woman in her forties or fifties who had recovered from COVID-19. This CDR3 reads CASSPAGVGNQPQHF. DNA for the CDR3: TGTGCCAGCAGCCCGGCGGGGGTCGGGAATCAGCCCCAGCATTTT.